The next 22 T cell receptor beta chains were all read from a single sample in a study of OX40 agonist ivuxolimab in advanced cancers. Profiling relied on immunoSEQ multiplex PCR, and the TCRdb table lists in-frame clones only, not all of them. The sample lists 71,000 or so clones; 80% to 90% were seen once. The sample in question was CD4+ or CD8+ T cells sorted from blood, obtained in a trial of the OX40 agonist ivuxolimab. All receptors come from an adult with an advanced solid tumor such as melanoma, head and neck, liver or kidney cancer.

The chain carries TRBV10-3 and TRBJ1-5; a weak D match, TRBD1 (5 bases). The germline V gene encodes CDR1 ENHRY and CDR2 SYGVKD. V was shortened by 5 bases and J by 4 bases, with 12 bases between the two germline ends. The CDR3 extends over 14 amino acids. The DNA of the CDR3 is TGTGCCATCAGTCGAGAGGACACGAATCAGCCCCAGCATTTT. The encoded protein is CAISREDTNQPQHF.

The chain employs TRBV11-2 and TRBJ2-1; D perhaps matches TRBD2 (6 bases). Between the trimmed V and J ends, which lost 5 bases and 8 bases, there was a span of 10 bases. This CDR3 is 12 amino acids long. The V gene's germline CDR1 is SGHAT and CDR2 FQNNGV. The CDR3 region is CASSQWGDEQFF. The DNA for the CDR3 is TGTGCCAGCAGCCAATGGGGGGATGAGCAGTTCTTC.

This chain connects TRBV4-1 to TRBJ2-2; D possibly uses TRBD1 or TRBD2 (5 bases each). CDR1 is MGHRA, CDR2 YSYEKL, per germline. With 5 bases removed from V and 1 base from J, the gap between germline ends came to 14 bases. This CDR3 has 16 residues. This CDR3 is CASSSGPGRNTGELFF. CDR3 DNA: TGCGCCAGCAGCTCCGGGCCGGGGCGGAACACCGGGGAGCTGTTTTTT.

The chain is built from TRBV7-9 and TRBJ1-2, with a possible D match to TRBD1 (6 bases). This CDR3 is built from 14 residues. Germline V CDR1 and CDR2: SEHNR, FQNEAQ (reference sequence). Trimming pared 5 bases from V and 8 bases from J, leaving 18 bases between. Here the CDR3 DNA reads TGTGCCAGCAGCCAAAATGGGGGCCGAGAAGGCTACACCTTC. Translation: CASSQNGGREGYTF.

The chain is built from TRBV19 and TRBJ2-7; either TRBD1 or TRBD2 may fit D (5 bases each). Germline V lookup: CDR1 LNHDA, CDR2 SQIVND (reference sequence). The CDR3 has 13 residues. The V end lost 5 bases, the J end lost 7 bases, and 15 bases lay between the germline ends. CDR3 protein: CASSPRDRREQYF. CDR3 nucleotide sequence: TGTGCCAGTAGTCCCCGGGACCGACGGGAGCAGTACTTC. The variable domain in full, completed from reference TRBV19 and TRBJ2-7, reads DGGITQSPKYLFRKEGQNVTLSCEQNLNHDAMYWYRQDPGQGLRLIYYSQIVNDFQKGDIAEGYSVSREKKESFPLTVTSAQKNPTAFYLCASSPRDRREQYFGPGTRLTVT.

J is TRBJ1-3 and V is TRBV4-1, with D perhaps TRBD1 (5 bases). The germline V gene has CDR1 MGHRA and CDR2 YSYEKL. CDR3 length: 16 residues. The ends were cut back, 3 bases at V and 3 bases at J, with 15 bases in the middle. CDR3 DNA sequence: TGCGCCAGCAGCCAGAAACTCGGGGGAAGTGGAAACACCATATATTTT. Residues: CASSQKLGGSGNTIYF.

V and J are TRBV9 and TRBJ2-2; TRBD1 matches 8 bases. V dropped 0 bases and J dropped 5; count of bases not matched to a gene: 3. The CDR3 length is 15 residues. The germline CDR1 and CDR2 sequences are SGDLS and YYNGEE. CDR3 protein: CASSVEQGGTGELFF. CDR3 in DNA: TGTGCCAGCAGCGTAGAACAGGGGGGTACCGGGGAGCTGTTTTTT.

V is TRBV5-4 and J is TRBJ1-6; the D gene is possibly TRBD1 (5 bases). The CDR3 contains 15 residues. Germline CDR1 is SGHNT and CDR2 is YYREEE (reference sequence). V was clipped by 4 bases and J by 7 bases, with 15 bases between them. The CDR3 region has the DNA TGTGCCAGCAGCAGATCCCGGGGGGAGAATTCACCCCTCCACTTT. This gives the protein CASSRSRGENSPLHF.

The CDR3 spells CASNLRGTDTQYF. The CDR3 coding sequence is TGTGCCAGCAATTTGCGGGGGACAGATACGCAGTATTTT. This chain uses TRBV6-5 with TRBJ2-3; 7 bases match TRBD2. Per germline, CDR1 MNHEY and CDR2 SVGAGI. V shed 7 bases, J shed 3 bases, and the junction held 4 bases outside the gene matches. This CDR3 has 13 residues.

This clone has just a few counts. V usage is TRBV27 and J usage is TRBJ2-1; tentatively, D is TRBD2 (6 bases). There are 12 residues in the CDR3. From germline, CDR1 is MNHEY and CDR2 SMNVEV (reference sequence). Trimming took 6 bases from V and 6 from J, leaving 9 bases between them. DNA for the CDR3: TGTGCCAGCAGACTAGCAAGCAATGAGCAGTTCTTC. As protein: CASRLASNEQFF.

This clone was detected a few times. The rearrangement joins TRBV4-1 to TRBJ1-5; the D is unclear. Trimming stripped 0 bases from V and 2 bases from J, with 8 bases between. The germline V gene encodes CDR1 MGHRA and CDR2 YSYEKL. This CDR3 has 15 amino acids. CDR3 bases: TGCGCCAGCAGCCAAGAACGCGGGGGCAATCAGCCCCAGCATTTT. Its translation is CASSQERGGNQPQHF.

The CDR3 DNA reads TGTGCCAGCAGCTTAGTGACGGGGATCACTGAAGCTTTCTTT. Its protein is CASSLVTGITEAFF. V usage is TRBV7-9 and J usage is TRBJ1-1; D ambiguous. Trimming took off 1 base at V and 4 bases at J, with 10 bases between the two ends. Germline CDR1 reads SEHNR; CDR2 reads FQNEAQ (reference sequence). This CDR3 contains 14 residues.

This clone came up once. V is TRBV27 and J is TRBJ2-6, with 8 positions matching TRBD2. The V gene end was trimmed by 7 bases and the J gene end by 0 bases; junction bases not matched to a gene: 8. Germline CDR1 is MNHEY and CDR2 is SMNVEV (reference sequence). This CDR3 region has 17 residues. CDR3 amino acids: CASKGGGINSGANVLTF. In nucleotides, the CDR3 is TGTGCCAGCAAGGGCGGGGGGATCAACTCTGGGGCCAACGTCCTGACTTTC.

The chain joins TRBV28 to TRBJ2-1; 7 bases align to TRBD1. Germline lookup yields CDR1 MDHEN and CDR2 SYDVKM. Losses at the gene ends were 6 bases for V and 0 bases for J; bases not matched to a gene: 11. This CDR3 is built from 17 residues. The DNA of the CDR3 is TGTGCCAGCAGCCCAATCCCGACAGGGAGCTCCTACAATGAGCAGTTCTTC. Translating gives CASSPIPTGSSYNEQFF. Full variable domain (outside the CDR3, taken from reference TRBV28 and TRBJ2-1): DVKVTQSSRYLVKRTGEKVFLECVQDMDHENMFWYRQDPGLGLRLIYFSYDVKMKEKGDIPEGYSVSREKKERFSLILESASTNQTSMYLCASSPIPTGSSYNEQFFGPGTRLTVL.

V and J are TRBV7-9 and TRBJ2-5, with a tentative D call TRBD1 (6 bases). The tail of the sequence fits TRBJ2-7 better, so the J call may be wrong. Germline CDR1 SEHNR, CDR2 FQNEAQ (reference sequence). The CDR3 has 14 residues. The CDR3 coding sequence is TGTGCCAGCAGCTTCTTTGACAGGCCCTACGAGCAGTACTTC. This translates into CASSFFDRPYEQYF.

The chain uses TRBV19 and TRBJ1-5; TRBD1 is a possible D gene (5 bases). The V gene lost 4 bases and the J gene lost 7 bases, with 20 bases spanning the gap. The length of the CDR3 is 16 residues. CDR1 LNHDA and CDR2 SQIVND come from the germline V gene (reference sequence). The CDR3 spells CASSKGPGGTGQPQHF. DNA for the CDR3: TGTGCCAGTAGTAAGGGGCCGGGAGGGACGGGACAGCCCCAGCATTTT.

The chain's CDR3 is CASSQPGMGLNTEAFF. In nucleotides, the CDR3 is TGTGCCAGCAGCCAGCCCGGCATGGGGCTCAACACTGAAGCTTTCTTT. The V and J genes are TRBV14 and TRBJ1-1; D is possibly TRBD1 (5 bases). Trimming took off 3 bases at V and 2 bases at J, with 16 bases between the two ends. The CDR3 has 16 residues. Germline lookup yields CDR1 SGHDN and CDR2 FVKESK.

This rearrangement joins TRBV6-5 to TRBJ2-7, with D unclear. Germline CDR1 reads MNHEY; CDR2 reads SVGAGI. V was pared by 6 bases and J by 0 bases, with 15 bases between. The length of the CDR3 is 15 residues. Written as DNA, the CDR3 is TGTGCCAGCAGCAAGGGCCTGGTCACCTCCTACGAGCAGTACTTC. Translation: CASSKGLVTSYEQYF.

V and J are TRBV2 and TRBJ2-7; D unclear. The CDR3 is 15 residues long. Germline V CDR1 and CDR2: SNHLY, FYNNEI. V was clipped by 3 bases and J by 2 bases, with 14 bases between them. Written as DNA, the CDR3 is TGTGCCAGCAGTGAGGGCGACGTCTGGACCTACGAGCAGTACTTC. It specifies CASSEGDVWTYEQYF.

The chain is built from TRBV6-4 and TRBJ1-2; possible D gene TRBD1, 5 bases. The length of the CDR3 is 16 residues. Trimming pared 2 bases from V and 8 bases from J, leaving 21 bases between. Germline CDR1 is MRHNA and CDR2 is SNTAGT. DNA for the CDR3: TGTGCCAGCAGTGACCACCCCGGACTGAAAAAGGGGGGCTACACCTTC. Translation: CASSDHPGLKKGGYTF.

The CDR3 protein is CASSEATFGGAGEAFF. The CDR3 DNA is TGTGCCAGCAGTGAAGCGACCTTTGGGGGTGCAGGCGAAGCTTTCTTT. The chain carries TRBV6-1 and TRBJ1-1, with D maybe TRBD1 (5 bases). Per the germline V gene, CDR1 is MNHNS and CDR2 is SASEGT. The CDR3 spans 16 residues. V lost 0 bases, J lost 8 bases, and 19 bases lay in between.

The chain carries TRBV5-6 and TRBJ1-3; no clear D gene. V lost 5 bases and J lost 2, with 17 bases in between. CDR3 length: 16 amino acids. Germline-derived CDR1 and CDR2 are SGHDT and YYEEEE. Here the CDR3 reads CASSRVKFSAGNTIYF. Written as DNA, the CDR3 is TGTGCCAGCAGTCGAGTTAAGTTTTCGGCTGGAAACACCATATATTTT.